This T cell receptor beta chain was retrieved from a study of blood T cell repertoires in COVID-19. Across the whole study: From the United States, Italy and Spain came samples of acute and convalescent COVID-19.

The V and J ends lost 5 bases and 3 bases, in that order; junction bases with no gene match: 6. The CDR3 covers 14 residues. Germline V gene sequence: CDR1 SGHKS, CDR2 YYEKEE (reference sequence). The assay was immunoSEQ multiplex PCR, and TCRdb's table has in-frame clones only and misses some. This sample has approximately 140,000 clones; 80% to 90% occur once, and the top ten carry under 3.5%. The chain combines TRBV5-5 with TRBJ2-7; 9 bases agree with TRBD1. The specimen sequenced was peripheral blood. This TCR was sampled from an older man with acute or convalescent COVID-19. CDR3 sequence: CASSTGGLSYEQYF. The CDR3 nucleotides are TGTGCCAGCAGTACAGGGGGCCTGAGCTACGAGCAGTACTTC. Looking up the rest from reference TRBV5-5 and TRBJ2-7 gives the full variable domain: DAGVTQSPTHLIKTRGQQVTLRCSPISGHKSVSWYQQVLGQGPQFIFQYYEKEERGRGNFPDRFSARQFPNYSSELNVNALLLGDSALYLCASSTGGLSYEQYFGPGTRLTVT.